The next 19 T cell receptor beta chains were all read from a single sample in a study of blood T cell repertoires in COVID-19. Assay: immunoSEQ multiplex PCR; the TCRdb copy retains only in-frame clones and omits some. The data show over 150,000 clones, with 87% seen just once and 10% held by the top ten. Input material: peripheral blood. The origin of the receptors is a woman in her 70s with COVID-19, enrolled during active disease.

This clone was observed a few times. The chain is built from TRBV9 and TRBJ1-2; D gene ambiguous. The V gene's germline CDR1 is SGDLS and CDR2 YYNGEE. Trimming pared 3 bases from V and 1 base from J, leaving 4 bases between. CDR3 length: 12 amino acids. This chain's CDR3 is CASSAVNYGYTF. The CDR3 DNA reads TGTGCCAGCAGCGCTGTTAACTATGGCTACACCTTC.

This chain links TRBV19 with TRBJ2-1; 10 bases line up with TRBD2. The V segment lost 4 bases and the J segment 8 bases; nucleotides outside the gene matches: 8. This CDR3 region has 15 residues. Germline lookup yields CDR1 LNHDA and CDR2 SQIVND (reference sequence). This CDR3 reads CASSNPSGGIYEQFF. DNA for the CDR3: TGTGCCAGTAGTAACCCTAGCGGGGGTATCTATGAGCAGTTCTTC. Filled out from reference TRBV19 and TRBJ2-1, the complete variable domain reads DGGITQSPKYLFRKEGQNVTLSCEQNLNHDAMYWYRQDPGQGLRLIYYSQIVNDFQKGDIAEGYSVSREKKESFPLTVTSAQKNPTAFYLCASSNPSGGIYEQFFGPGTRLTVL.

The chain couples TRBV28 to TRBJ2-5, with D perhaps matching TRBD2 (5 bases). The germline V gene encodes CDR1 MDHEN and CDR2 SYDVKM. The CDR3 is 13 residues long. Trimming took 5 bases from V and 4 from J, leaving 11 bases between them. CDR3 residues: CASSSPEGETQYF. The CDR3 bases are TGTGCCAGCAGTAGCCCCGAGGGAGAGACCCAGTACTTC.

The V gene is TRBV5-4, the J gene TRBJ1-6; 10 nucleotides match TRBD1. The V segment lost 5 bases and the J segment 0 bases; nucleotides outside the gene matches: 5. Germline V CDR1 and CDR2: SGHNT, YYREEE (reference sequence). There are 17 residues in the CDR3. CDR3 coding DNA: TGTGCCAGCAGGCCGGGACAGGGGAGCTCCTATAATTCACCCCTCCACTTT. As protein: CASRPGQGSSYNSPLHF.

The gene calls are TRBV27 and TRBJ2-7; the D gene is possibly TRBD1 (5 bases). This CDR3 contains 13 residues. V was pared by 3 bases and J by 3 bases, with 9 bases between. The germline V gene has CDR1 MNHEY and CDR2 SMNVEV (reference sequence). The CDR3 DNA follows: TGTGCCAGCAGTTTCCGACAGAACTACGAGCAGTACTTC. Protein sequence: CASSFRQNYEQYF.

The rearrangement links TRBV6-4 to TRBJ2-2; 10 bases are a match to TRBD1. The germline gives CDR1 MRHNA, CDR2 SNTAGT. This CDR3 comprises 14 residues. V dropped 6 bases and J dropped 4; count of bases not matched to a gene: 2. CDR3 protein: CASRGTGVTGELFF. CDR3 in DNA: TGTGCCAGCAGGGGGACAGGGGTCACCGGGGAGCTGTTTTTT.

The chain carries TRBV30 and TRBJ2-5, with 16 nucleotides matching TRBD2. Per the germline V gene, CDR1 is GTSNPN and CDR2 is SVGIG (reference sequence). The ends lost 1 base at V and 5 bases at J; junction bases unmatched: 7. The CDR3 totals 17 residues. CDR3: CAWSGGTSGGALETQYF. In DNA form, the CDR3 reads TGTGCCTGGAGTGGAGGGACTAGCGGGGGGGCATTGGAGACCCAGTACTTC.

The gene calls are TRBV19 and TRBJ2-7; TRBD2 aligns across 13 bases. The CDR3 totals 19 residues. Germline-derived CDR1 and CDR2 are LNHDA and SQIVND (reference sequence). V gave up 0 bases and J gave up 3 bases; unmatched junction bases: 11. The CDR3 sequence: CASSIDPTSGGLLYYEQYF. CDR3 coding DNA: TGTGCCAGTAGTATAGACCCGACTAGCGGGGGGTTATTGTACTACGAGCAGTACTTC.

On this clone: An end of the junction differs from the germline gene, which may be a read error. The CDR3 nucleotides read TGTGCCAGCGGGCGACCTCCCTCCTCCGAGCAGTACTTC. This sequence encodes CASGRPPSSEQYF. The J gene is TRBJ2-7, the V gene TRBV6-6; no clear D. The CDR3 contains 13 residues. Germline V lookup: CDR1 MNHNY, CDR2 SVGAGI (reference sequence).

This clone was counted many times. The rearrangement joins TRBV2 to TRBJ1-2; D remains ambiguous. This CDR3 has 13 residues. From germline, CDR1 is SNHLY and CDR2 FYNNEI. V lost 2 bases and J lost 3, with 7 bases in between. CDR3 residues: CASSEKSHYGYTF. The CDR3 nucleotides are TGTGCCAGCAGTGAAAAAAGCCACTATGGCTACACCTTC.

The chain is built from TRBV21-1 and TRBJ2-5; the table's TRBD2 call for D was not verified on the DNA. TRBV21-1 is a pseudogene segment. The CDR3 covers 11 residues. The CDR3 bases are TGTGCCAGCAGCAATCCGGAGACCCAGTACTTC. It codes for CASSNPETQYF.

The chain recombines TRBV19 with TRBJ1-2, with a possible D match to TRBD1 (5 bases). From germline, CDR1 is LNHDA and CDR2 SQIVND (reference sequence). The ends were cut back, 2 bases at V and 5 bases at J, with 15 bases in the middle. The CDR3 contains 15 residues. As DNA, the CDR3 is TGTGCCAGTAGTATAAGGACAAACAGCCCATATGGCTACACCTTC. Translation: CASSIRTNSPYGYTF. Based on the CDR3 plus reference TRBV19 and TRBJ1-2, the full variable domain is DGGITQSPKYLFRKEGQNVTLSCEQNLNHDAMYWYRQDPGQGLRLIYYSQIVNDFQKGDIAEGYSVSREKKESFPLTVTSAQKNPTAFYLCASSIRTNSPYGYTFGSGTRLTVV.

The sample holds many counts of this clone. The V and J genes are TRBV9 and TRBJ2-1; 13 bases fit TRBD2. This CDR3 is 17 amino acids long. The trim removed 4 bases at V and 3 bases at J, leaving 7 bases unmatched. The V gene's germline CDR1 is SGDLS and CDR2 YYNGEE. CDR3 sequence: CASSYSLAGGLYNEQFF. Here the CDR3 DNA reads TGTGCCAGCAGCTATTCACTAGCGGGGGGGCTCTACAATGAGCAGTTCTTC.

The chain has TRBV5-6 and TRBJ2-7; weak D call: TRBD1 (5 bases). The V and J ends lost 4 bases and 2 bases respectively, with 16 bases between them. The CDR3 extends over 15 amino acids. Looked up from germline, CDR1 is SGHDT and CDR2 is YYEEEE. The CDR3 protein is CASSNLRQPTYEQYF. CDR3 nucleotide sequence: TGTGCCAGCAGCAACCTGCGACAGCCAACCTACGAGCAGTACTTC.

The V and J genes are TRBV7-2 and TRBJ1-4, with 10 bases that match TRBD1. V gave up 5 bases and J gave up 8 bases; unmatched junction bases: 5. The CDR3 runs to 14 residues. Germline CDR1 and CDR2: SGHTA and FQGNSA. CDR3 protein: CASSTGTGVEKLFF. In DNA form, the CDR3 reads TGTGCCAGCAGCACCGGGACAGGGGTGGAAAAACTGTTTTTT.

The V gene is TRBV6-5, the J gene TRBJ1-1; tentative D call: TRBD1 (5 bases). Germline values: CDR1 MNHEY, CDR2 SVGAGI. Between the trimmed V and J ends, which lost 4 bases and 0 bases, there was a span of 12 bases. CDR3 length equals 15 residues. Here the CDR3 DNA reads TGTGCCAGCAGTTCCCCCAGGGTACTGAACACTGAAGCTTTCTTT. Protein: CASSSPRVLNTEAFF.

The V and J genes are TRBV2 and TRBJ1-3; D is unresolved. The germline gives CDR1 SNHLY, CDR2 FYNNEI. This CDR3 has 17 residues. Trimming removed 5 bases at V and 2 bases at J, with 19 bases between. Here the CDR3 DNA reads TGTGCCAGCAGTATGAACCGTGGTGAACAGACTGGAAACACCATATATTTT. This translates into CASSMNRGEQTGNTIYF.

V gene TRBV6-5 combines with J gene TRBJ1-2; D is possibly TRBD1 (5 bases). Germline V gene data show CDR1 as MNHEY and CDR2 as SVGAGI. CDR3 length: 15 residues. V lost 0 bases and J 3 bases, leaving 11 bases between the germline ends. CDR3 amino acids: CASSYSSSGYYGYTF. As DNA, the CDR3 is TGTGCCAGCAGTTACTCGTCCTCAGGGTACTATGGCTACACCTTC.

The V call is TRBV30, the J call TRBJ1-3; 10 bases fit TRBD1. The trim removed 1 base at V and 3 bases at J, leaving 9 bases unmatched. Per the germline V gene, CDR1 is GTSNPN and CDR2 is SVGIG (reference sequence). The CDR3 contains 17 residues. CDR3 nucleotides: TGTGCCTGGAGTGACCCTCTGACAGGGGGCTATGGAAACACCATATATTTT. Translation gives CAWSDPLTGGYGNTIYF.